The 2 T cell receptor beta chains listed next were all sequenced from one sample in a study of blood T cell repertoires in COVID-19. Data came from immunoSEQ multiplex PCR; TCRdb stores just in-frame clones and leaves some out. The sample includes roughly 140,000 clones, more than 85% of them seen just once. Sequencing was carried out using peripheral blood. The receptors were sampled from a human donor in a cohort sampled during active COVID-19.

In its sample, this clone was seen once. Here the CDR3 reads CACSGTSGSYEQYF. CDR3 in DNA: TGTGCCTGTTCCGGGACTAGCGGCTCCTACGAGCAGTACTTC. J is TRBJ2-7 and V is TRBV30, with TRBD2 matching over 11 bases. V was pared by 6 bases and J by 0 bases, with 4 bases of the junction left unmatched. The germline V gene has CDR1 GTSNPN and CDR2 SVGIG (reference sequence). The CDR3 has 14 amino acids.

This chain joins TRBV10-3 and TRBJ2-7; D gene uncertain. Germline CDR1 is ENHRY and CDR2 is SYGVKD. The ends were cut back, 3 bases at V and 2 bases at J, with 17 bases in the middle. This CDR3 has 16 amino acids. The DNA of the CDR3 is TGTGCCATCAGTGAAGTCGTGGCAGGTTCCACCTACGAGCAGTACTTC. This codes for CAISEVVAGSTYEQYF.